The 15 T cell receptor beta chains below were found in one sample sequenced in a study of blood T cell repertoires in COVID-19. TCRdb's copy holds only in-frame clones and misses some; the assay was immunoSEQ multiplex PCR. The sample holds 15,000 to 20,000 clones, almost 85% seen once. Specimen: peripheral blood. The receptor set was obtained from a man older than 75 with acute or convalescent COVID-19.

The chain is built from TRBV4-2 and TRBJ2-3; 9 bases match TRBD2. This CDR3 contains 16 residues. Germline V lookup: CDR1 LGHNA, CDR2 YNFKEQ. V gave up 1 base and J gave up 2 bases; unmatched junction bases: 4. The CDR3 sequence: CASSQGGGGNTDTQYF. The CDR3 bases are TGTGCCAGCAGCCAAGGCGGGGGGGGGAACACAGATACGCAGTATTTT.

The rearrangement joins TRBV4-3 to TRBJ2-7; D may be TRBD2 (6 bases). With 0 bases removed from V and 0 bases from J, the gap between germline ends came to 12 bases. The CDR3 extends over 16 amino acids. Per the germline V gene, CDR1 is LGHNA and CDR2 is YSLEER. The CDR3 loop is CASSQDMGDFSYEQYF. In DNA, the CDR3 is TGCGCCAGCAGCCAAGATATGGGGGACTTCTCCTACGAGCAGTACTTC.

This rearrangement joins TRBV7-2 to TRBJ2-3; TRBD2 is a possible D gene (7 bases). This CDR3 spans 19 amino acids. Per germline, CDR1 SGHTA and CDR2 FQGNSA. Between the trimmed V and J ends, which lost 2 bases and 0 bases, there was a span of 21 bases. CDR3 nucleotides: TGTGCCAGCAGCTTAAGGGGTTTTGAAACGGGGGGCAGCACAGATACGCAGTATTTT. Translating it yields CASSLRGFETGGSTDTQYF.

The rearrangement uses TRBV11-3 and TRBJ2-3; 7 nucleotides match TRBD1. CDR3 length: 16 residues. Trimming at V came to 1 base and at J to 2 bases, leaving 6 bases not matched to a gene. Germline loops: CDR1 SGHNT, CDR2 YENEEA. CDR3 amino acids: CASSLGDSPFTDTQYF. The CDR3 nucleotides read TGTGCCAGCAGCTTAGGGGACAGCCCTTTCACAGATACGCAGTATTTT. The variable domain in full, with the rest retrieved from reference TRBV11-3 and TRBJ2-3, is EAGVVQSPRYKIIEKKQPVAFWCNPISGHNTLYWYLQNLGQGPELLIRYENEEAVDDSQLPKDRFSAERLKGVDSTLKIQPAELGDSAVYLCASSLGDSPFTDTQYFGPGTRLTVL.

The V and J genes are TRBV11-1 and TRBJ1-1; D is perhaps TRBD1 (6 bases). Trimming took 5 bases from V and 4 from J, leaving 20 bases between them. Germline CDR1 reads SGHAT; CDR2 reads FQDESV (reference sequence). The CDR3 consists of 16 residues. CDR3 loop: CASSPLKTAGATEAFF. The CDR3 coding sequence is TGTGCCAGCAGCCCCCTTAAGACAGCGGGGGCCACTGAAGCTTTCTTT. The entire variable domain, with the rest obtained from reference TRBV11-1 and TRBJ1-1, is as follows: EAEVAQSPRYKITEKSQAVAFWCDPISGHATLYWYRQILGQGPELLVQFQDESVVDDSQLPKDRFSAERLKGVDSTLKIQPAELGDSAMYLCASSPLKTAGATEAFFGQGTRLTVV.

V and J are TRBV6-1 and TRBJ1-2; 7 bases are a match to TRBD1. In germline, CDR1 is MNHNS, CDR2 SASEGT. After removal of 2 bases from V and 11 bases from J, the junction contained 8 bases not matched to a gene. The CDR3 covers 13 residues. CDR3 nucleotide sequence: TGTGCCAGCAGTGAAACGACAGGGCGCTTATACACCTTC. Translation gives CASSETTGRLYTF.

The chain has TRBV27 and TRBJ1-1; 7 nucleotides line up with TRBD1. The germline CDR1 and CDR2 sequences are MNHEY and SMNVEV (reference sequence). J gave up 7 bases and V 3 bases, and 2 bases lay outside the gene matches. The CDR3 loop spans 12 amino acids. The CDR3 here is CASSFAGGEAFF. CDR3 DNA sequence: TGTGCCAGCAGTTTTGCAGGGGGTGAAGCTTTCTTT.

V usage is TRBV7-2 and J usage is TRBJ1-2; D is perhaps TRBD1 (5 bases). CDR1 is SGHTA and CDR2 is FQGNSA in the germline V gene. CDR3 length: 14 amino acids. V was trimmed by 5 bases and J by 4 bases, leaving 14 bases between them. This CDR3 is CASSLSDRSYGYTF. The CDR3 DNA sequence: TGTGCCAGCAGCCTGAGCGACAGATCCTATGGCTACACCTTC.

This chain connects TRBV29-1 to TRBJ2-1; D remains ambiguous. Looked up from germline, CDR1 is SQVTM and CDR2 is ANQGSEA. The V end was cut by 5 bases, the J end by 0 bases, with 17 bases between. This CDR3 region has 16 residues. In nucleotides, the CDR3 is TGCAGCGTTATCGAAGAGAGAAAAAGCTCCTACAATGAGCAGTTCTTC. It translates to CSVIEERKSSYNEQFF.

The CDR3 DNA sequence: TGCGCCAGCAGCCAAGGTCGGGGGGTCTATAATTCACCCCTCCACTTT. This sequence encodes CASSQGRGVYNSPLHF. V usage is TRBV4-1 and J usage is TRBJ1-6; the D gene is possibly TRBD1 (5 bases). The V gene lost 1 base and the J gene lost 3 bases, with 10 bases spanning the gap. Germline V lookup: CDR1 MGHRA, CDR2 YSYEKL. This CDR3 has 16 residues.

The CDR3 DNA sequence: TGTGCCAGCAGTTTACGGTATAGCAATCAGCCCCAGCATTTT. Its translation: CASSLRYSNQPQHF. This rearrangement joins TRBV28 to TRBJ1-5; D is ambiguous. Germline V CDR1 and CDR2: MDHEN, SYDVKM. V gave up 2 bases and J gave up 0 bases, with 5 bases separating them. The CDR3 spans 14 residues.

The DNA for the CDR3 is TGTGCCAGCAGCTTGTTCCTTGGGGCCAACGTCCTGACTTTC. It translates to CASSLFLGANVLTF. The rearrangement links TRBV5-4 to TRBJ2-6, with unresolved D. Per the germline V gene, CDR1 is SGHNT and CDR2 is YYREEE (reference sequence). Trimming took off 1 base at V and 3 bases at J, with 5 bases between the two ends. This CDR3 spans 14 amino acids.

CDR3 region: CASSPRVGEPQHF. The CDR3 DNA reads as TGTGCCAGTAGCCCAAGGGTAGGGGAGCCCCAGCATTTT. This sequence joins TRBV19 and TRBJ1-5; tentatively, D is TRBD1 (5 bases). Germline V lookup: CDR1 LNHDA, CDR2 SQIVND (reference sequence). The CDR3 sequence is 13 residues long. V was clipped by 6 bases and J by 8 bases, with 14 bases between them.

The rearrangement links TRBV5-5 to TRBJ2-3; 12 bases are shared with TRBD2. Germline CDR1 reads SGHKS; CDR2 reads YYEKEE (reference sequence). This CDR3 contains 19 residues. J gave up 4 bases and V 4 bases, and 16 bases lay outside the gene matches. The CDR3 loop is CASSTLPPLAGGPPDTQYF. Written as DNA, the CDR3 is TGTGCCAGCAGCACACTCCCTCCCCTAGCGGGGGGGCCGCCAGATACGCAGTATTTT.

The CDR3 nucleotides are TGTGCCAGCACTGAGGAGGGACGGACCAACTATGGCTACACCTTC. Its protein is CASTEEGRTNYGYTF. The chain has TRBV5-4 and TRBJ1-2; TRBD1 is a possible D gene (5 bases). CDR1 and CDR2 from the germline V gene are SGHNT and YYREEE (reference sequence). The CDR3 is made up of 15 amino acids. Trimming pared 6 bases from V and 2 bases from J, leaving 17 bases between.